The sequence of this T cell receptor beta chain was determined in a study of CXCR3-negative and CXCR3-positive naive CD8 T cells. Study results and limitations: TRB CDR3 hydrophobicity was greater in CXCR3-positive naive cells than in CXCR3-negative naive cells.

UMI labels and 5' RACE were used to prepare the TRB cDNA libraries. TCRdb reprocessed the 5' RACE reads and keeps a single row for each CDR3 protein, giving no DNA. Its listing shows 110,000 or so distinct CDR3 sequences. The naive CD8+ gate required CD45RO-CCR7+CD27+CD95- phenotype. Germline V lookup: CDR1 SGHRS, CDR2 YFSETQ. CDR3 length: 13 residues. In the case of this clonotype: Its antigen is unknown.

The chain has TRBV5-1 and TRBJ2-1. The TCR was taken from a human donor in good health. Some clones in this sample may be carry-over from other donors' samples. The specimen was naive CXCR3+ CD8+ T cells from blood. Subset specified: CD45RO-CCR7+CD27+CD95- naive CD8+ T cells expressing CXCR3 (TNR3+). This chain's CDR3 is CASSFSSPSEQFF.